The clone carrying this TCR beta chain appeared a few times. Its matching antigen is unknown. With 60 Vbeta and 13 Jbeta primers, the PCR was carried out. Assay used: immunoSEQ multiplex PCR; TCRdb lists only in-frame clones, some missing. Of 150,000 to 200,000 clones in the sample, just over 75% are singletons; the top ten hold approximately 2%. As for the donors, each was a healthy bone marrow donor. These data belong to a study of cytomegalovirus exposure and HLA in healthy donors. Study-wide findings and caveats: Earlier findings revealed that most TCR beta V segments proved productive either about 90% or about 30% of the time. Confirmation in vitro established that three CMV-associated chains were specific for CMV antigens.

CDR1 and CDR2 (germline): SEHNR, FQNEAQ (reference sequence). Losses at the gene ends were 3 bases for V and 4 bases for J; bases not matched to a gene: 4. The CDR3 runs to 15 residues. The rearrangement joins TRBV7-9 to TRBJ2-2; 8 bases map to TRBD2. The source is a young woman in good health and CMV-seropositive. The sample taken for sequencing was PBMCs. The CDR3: CASSFVRGATGELFF. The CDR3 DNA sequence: TGTGCCAGCAGCTTCGTGCGGGGGGCCACCGGGGAGCTGTTTTTT.